This is a list of T cell receptor beta chains from one sample in a study of shared clonotypes between healthy human individuals. The method was immunoSEQ multiplex PCR; TCRdb's version includes in-frame clones alone and lacks a portion of them. Here the sample spans some 2,500,000 clones, approximately 93% being singletons. Sequences were obtained from naive CD4+ T cells from PBMCs. These receptors originate from a man aged 18 to 35 in good health. Some clones in this sample may be carry-over from other donors' samples. The CDR3 runs from the conserved cysteine through the conserved F or W. D genes are given only for firm matches. Size is stated for part of the rows, as once, few or many counts, or as a class when the clone is expanded.

V gene: TRBV19
J gene: TRBJ2-5
clone size: .
D gene: .
CDR3 protein: CASSSETRQETQYF
CDR3 DNA: TGTGCCAGTAGTAGCGAGACTAGGCAAGAGACCCAGTACTTC

V gene: TRBV7-2
J gene: TRBJ1-3
clone size: .
D gene: TRBD1
CDR3 protein: CASSRGGSSGNTIYF
CDR3 DNA: TGTGCCAGCAGCCGAGGGGGCTCCTCTGGAAACACCATATATTTT

V gene: TRBV29-1
J gene: TRBJ2-1
clone size: .
D gene: .
CDR3 protein: CSVEVGIASSYNEQFF
CDR3 DNA: TGCAGCGTTGAAGTAGGTATCGCTAGCTCCTACAATGAGCAGTTCTTC

V gene: TRBV12-5
J gene: TRBJ2-1
clone size: .
D gene: TRBD2
CDR3 protein: CASGSGTSGNNEQFF
CDR3 DNA: TGTGCTAGTGGTTCCGGGACTAGCGGGAACAATGAGCAGTTCTTC

V gene: TRBV6-5
J gene: TRBJ2-7
clone size: once
D gene: TRBD2
CDR3 protein: CASSPPGLAGEQYF
CDR3 DNA: TGTGCCAGCAGTCCCCCGGGACTAGCGGGCGAGCAGTACTTC

V gene: TRBV7-8
J gene: TRBJ2-3
clone size: .
D gene: .
CDR3 protein: CASSFIKDPTDTQYF
CDR3 DNA: TGTGCCAGCAGCTTTATAAAGGACCCAACAGATACGCAGTATTTT

V gene: TRBV5-1
J gene: TRBJ2-2
clone size: .
D gene: .
CDR3 protein: CASSSGRGTNTGELFF
CDR3 DNA: TGCGCCAGCAGCTCGGGTAGAGGGACCAACACCGGGGAGCTGTTTTTT

V gene: TRBV18
J gene: TRBJ2-7
clone size: .
D gene: .
CDR3 protein: CASSPPGRVGEQYF
CDR3 DNA: TGTGCCAGCTCACCACCGGGCAGGGTAGGCGAGCAGTACTTC

V gene: TRBV7-3
J gene: TRBJ2-5
clone size: .
D gene: .
CDR3 protein: CASSLAPQETQYF
CDR3 DNA: TGTGCCAGCAGCTTGGCTCCCCAAGAGACCCAGTACTTC

V gene: TRBV2
J gene: TRBJ1-2
clone size: .
D gene: .
CDR3 protein: CASKADSYNYGYTF
CDR3 DNA: TGTGCCAGCAAAGCAGACAGTTATAACTATGGCTACACCTTC

V gene: TRBV7-3
J gene: TRBJ2-5
clone size: .
D gene: .
CDR3 protein: CASSLGFGRDGETQYF
CDR3 DNA: TGTGCCAGCAGCTTAGGATTTGGCCGGGATGGAGAGACCCAGTACTTC

V gene: TRBV29-1
J gene: TRBJ2-6
clone size: .
D gene: TRBD1
CDR3 protein: CSALGQGSSGANVLTF
CDR3 DNA: TGCAGCGCCTTGGGACAGGGGAGCTCTGGGGCCAACGTCCTGACTTTC

V gene: TRBV6-1
J gene: TRBJ1-2
clone size: .
D gene: .
CDR3 protein: CASRLGGLANYGYTF
CDR3 DNA: TGTGCCAGCAGGCTTGGGGGCCTCGCTAACTATGGCTACACCTTC

V gene: TRBV6-6
J gene: TRBJ2-1
clone size: once
D gene: .
CDR3 protein: CASSPDSYNEQFF
CDR3 DNA: TGTGCCAGCAGCCCTGACAGCTACAATGAGCAGTTCTTC

V gene: TRBV7-9
J gene: TRBJ2-7
clone size: .
D gene: TRBD2
CDR3 protein: CASSSTGLAGSYEQYF
CDR3 DNA: TGTGCCAGCAGCTCCACGGGACTAGCGGGGTCCTACGAGCAGTACTTC

V gene: TRBV5-6
J gene: TRBJ2-7
clone size: .
D gene: .
CDR3 protein: CATSVGVYEQYF
CDR3 DNA: TGTGCCACCTCAGTCGGGGTCTACGAGCAGTACTTC

V gene: TRBV28
J gene: TRBJ2-5
clone size: .
D gene: TRBD2
CDR3 protein: CASSLKRGARETQYF
CDR3 DNA: TGTGCCAGCAGTCTCAAGCGGGGGGCCCGAGAGACCCAGTACTTC

V gene: TRBV28
J gene: TRBJ2-3
clone size: .
D gene: .
CDR3 protein: CASKGAGIGTDTQYF
CDR3 DNA: TGTGCCAGCAAAGGTGCTGGAATTGGGACAGATACGCAGTATTTT

V gene: TRBV14
J gene: TRBJ2-1
clone size: .
D gene: .
CDR3 protein: CASSQESWNEQFF
CDR3 DNA: TGTGCCAGCAGCCAAGAGAGCTGGAATGAGCAGTTCTTC

V gene: TRBV10-3
J gene: TRBJ1-5
clone size: .
D gene: .
CDR3 protein: CAIEREYSNQPQHF
CDR3 DNA: TGTGCCATCGAGAGGGAATATAGCAATCAGCCCCAGCATTTT

V gene: TRBV11-2
J gene: TRBJ1-5
clone size: .
D gene: .
CDR3 protein: CASSSDISNQPQHF
CDR3 DNA: TGTGCCAGCAGTTCCGACATTAGCAATCAGCCCCAGCATTTT

V gene: TRBV7-9
J gene: TRBJ2-3
clone size: .
D gene: .
CDR3 protein: CAGRAPEGTSTDTQYF
CDR3 DNA: TGTGCCGGCCGGGCCCCGGAGGGTACTAGCACAGATACGCAGTATTTT

V gene: TRBV28
J gene: TRBJ1-5
clone size: .
D gene: .
CDR3 protein: CASSLGSQGNQPQHF
CDR3 DNA: TGTGCCAGCAGTTTAGGGAGTCAGGGCAATCAGCCCCAGCATTTT

V gene: TRBV9
J gene: TRBJ2-5
clone size: .
D gene: .
CDR3 protein: CASSVLPVETQYF
CDR3 DNA: TGTGCCAGCAGCGTTCTGCCAGTGGAGACCCAGTACTTC

V gene: TRBV7-8
J gene: TRBJ1-1
clone size: .
D gene: TRBD1
CDR3 protein: CASSLQGQANTEAFF
CDR3 DNA: TGTGCCAGCAGCCTACAAGGACAGGCGAACACTGAAGCTTTCTTT

V gene: TRBV2
J gene: TRBJ1-2
clone size: .
D gene: .
CDR3 protein: CASSRWLGGLDPNYGYTF
CDR3 DNA: TGTGCCAGCAGTCGCTGGTTAGGGGGGTTGGACCCTAACTATGGCTACACCTTC

V gene: TRBV6-5
J gene: TRBJ2-7
clone size: .
D gene: TRBD1
CDR3 protein: CASSYGQGFGEQYF
CDR3 DNA: TGTGCCAGCAGTTACGGACAGGGGTTTGGCGAGCAGTACTTC

V gene: TRBV7-6
J gene: TRBJ1-2
clone size: .
D gene: .
CDR3 protein: CASSLAPHLGYTF
CDR3 DNA: TGTGCCAGCAGCTTAGCCCCTCACTTGGGCTACACCTTC

V gene: TRBV19
J gene: TRBJ2-1
clone size: .
D gene: TRBD1
CDR3 protein: CASRIDRELDNEQFF
CDR3 DNA: TGTGCCAGTAGGATCGACAGGGAATTGGACAATGAGCAGTTCTTC

V gene: TRBV5-4
J gene: TRBJ2-5
clone size: .
D gene: .
CDR3 protein: CASNKGQETQYF
CDR3 DNA: TGTGCCAGCAACAAGGGCCAAGAGACCCAGTACTTC

V gene: TRBV29-1
J gene: TRBJ2-7
clone size: once
D gene: .
CDR3 protein: CSANLAMNEQYF
CDR3 DNA: TGCAGCGCCAACCTAGCGATGAACGAGCAGTACTTC

V gene: TRBV28
J gene: TRBJ1-4
clone size: .
D gene: .
CDR3 protein: CASSFGQGGREKLFF
CDR3 DNA: TGTGCCAGCAGTTTTGGGCAGGGTGGGCGTGAAAAACTGTTTTTT

V gene: TRBV5-4
J gene: TRBJ1-1
clone size: .
D gene: TRBD1
CDR3 protein: CASTTTGGWLNTEAFF
CDR3 DNA: TGTGCCAGCACCACCACAGGGGGCTGGTTAAACACTGAAGCTTTCTTT

V gene: TRBV21-1
J gene: TRBJ2-1
clone size: .
D gene: .
CDR3 protein: CASSKARSTGHEQFF
CDR3 DNA: TGTGCCAGCAGCAAAGCCCGATCGACAGGGCATGAGCAGTTCTTC

V gene: TRBV7-3
J gene: TRBJ1-4
clone size: .
D gene: .
CDR3 protein: CASSKQTGGGEKLFF
CDR3 DNA: TGTGCCAGCAGCAAACAAACAGGCGGTGGTGAAAAACTGTTTTTT

V gene: TRBV27
J gene: TRBJ1-2
clone size: .
D gene: TRBD1
CDR3 protein: CASSPPDNAYRGVHYGYTF
CDR3 DNA: TGTGCCAGCAGTCCCCCGGACAACGCTTACAGGGGAGTTCATTATGGCTACACCTTC

V gene: TRBV30
J gene: TRBJ2-3
clone size: .
D gene: TRBD2
CDR3 protein: CAGLAGGADTQYF
CDR3 DNA: TGTGCCGGATTAGCGGGGGGAGCAGATACGCAGTATTTT